This T cell receptor (beta chain) was documented in a study of CD8 T cells in Susac syndrome. Study observations and caveats: Detection of Susac-specific public clones gave 15 to 20 in total CD8+ repertoires and about 5 in CD8+ TEMRA repertoires.

Details on this clonotype: What it recognizes is unknown.

The length of the CDR3 is 11 residues. Trimming took 0 bases from V and 7 from J, leaving 4 bases between them. Germline V CDR1 and CDR2: SEHNR, FQNEAQ (reference sequence). Random hexamers were used to reverse transcribe an amount of roughly 0.45 to 1 ug RNA. Using its own MiXCR run on the immunoSEQ multiplex PCR reads, TCRdb lists one record per CDR3 protein. The profile covers roughly 100,000 distinct CDR3 sequences, with around 94% appearing a single time and 0.41% taken by the ten largest. V is TRBV7-9 and J is TRBJ2-7; D call uncertain. Source material: CD8+ T cells from PBMCs. The sequence was collected from a human donor with Susac syndrome. CDR3 sequence: CASSLAREQYF. CDR3 nucleotides: TGTGCCAGCAGCTTAGCCAGAGAGCAGTACTTC. Drawing the rest from reference TRBV7-9 and TRBJ2-7, the complete variable domain is DTGVSQNPRHKITKRGQNVTFRCDPISEHNRLYWYRQTLGQGPEFLTYFQNEAQLEKSRLLSDRFSAERPKGSFSTLEIQRTEQGDSAMYLCASSLAREQYFGPGTRLTVT.